Each of the 14 T cell receptor beta chains below was sequenced from the same sample in a study of spatial heterogeneity in lung cancer. Documented time point: sample taken at primary tumor resection. Unsorted whole RNA from tumor, nontumor lung or frozen PBMC underwent sequencing. One entry per CDR3 protein results from TCRdb running MiXCR on the 5' RACE reads. Among 35,000 to 55,000 distinct CDR3 sequences, approximately 6.8% were seen once, and the ten largest hold around 45%. This sample comprised PBMCs, obtained at surgery. The receptor source for this set is a female donor with early-stage non-small cell lung cancer.

This clonotype was counted ten times or more. The chain recombines TRBV7-9 with TRBJ2-2; 7 bases map to TRBD1. V dropped 5 bases and J dropped 0; count of bases not matched to a gene: 9. The length of the CDR3 is 17 residues. Germline V CDR1 and CDR2: SEHNR, FQNEAQ (reference sequence). CDR3 protein: CASSLRRGQTNTGELFF. CDR3 nucleotides: TGTGCCAGCAGCCTCAGAAGGGGACAGACGAACACCGGGGAGCTGTTTTTT. Filled out from reference TRBV7-9 and TRBJ2-2, the complete variable domain reads DTGVSQNPRHKITKRGQNVTFRCDPISEHNRLYWYRQTLGQGPEFLTYFQNEAQLEKSRLLSDRFSAERPKGSFSTLEIQRTEQGDSAMYLCASSLRRGQTNTGELFFGEGSRLTVL.

The table lists this clonotype with many counts. The V and J genes are TRBV4-1 and TRBJ1-1; 9 bases map to TRBD1. CDR3 length equals 15 residues. Germline V gives CDR1 MGHRA, CDR2 YSYEKL. Trimming took 3 bases from V and 5 from J; bases not matched to a gene: 7. The DNA for the CDR3 is TGCGCCAGCAGCCACTCGACAGGGGGAAAGACTGAAGCTTTCTTT. Protein sequence: CASSHSTGGKTEAFF.

This clonotype was picked up many times. The J gene is TRBJ2-1, the V gene TRBV20-1; no definite D call. The CDR3 sequence is 13 residues long. V was shortened by 4 bases and J by 1 base, with 8 bases between the two germline ends. The germline CDR1 and CDR2 sequences are DFQATT and SNEGSKA (reference sequence). The CDR3 is CSANSESYNEQFF. CDR3 nucleotides: TGCAGTGCTAATTCTGAATCCTACAATGAGCAGTTCTTC.

The chain links TRBV15 to TRBJ2-7, with 8 positions matching TRBD1. The junction had 5 bases not matched to a gene; V was cut back by 1 base and J by 6 bases. CDR1 is LNHNV and CDR2 is YYDKDF in the germline V gene (reference sequence). This CDR3 has 14 amino acids. As DNA, the CDR3 is TGTGCCACCAGCAGAGGCAGGGGGCCGGGCGAGCAGTACTTC. Its translation is CATSRGRGPGEQYF.

This clonotype was seen a few times. This chain uses TRBV10-3 with TRBJ2-5; the D gene is possibly TRBD1 (5 bases). This CDR3 is built from 16 residues. V gave up 0 bases and J gave up 5 bases, with 16 bases separating them. Germline loops: CDR1 ENHRY, CDR2 SYGVKD. DNA for the CDR3: TGTGCCATCAGTGAGTCGAACCAGCTATCAGGGGAGACCCAGTACTTC. It codes for CAISESNQLSGETQYF.

To note about this clonotype: Just one base apart from a much larger clone, this may be a read error. The chain joins TRBV7-2 to TRBJ2-1; TRBD2 agrees at 7 bases. This CDR3 is built from 17 residues. V shed 2 bases and J 3 bases; nucleotides not matched to a gene: 10. The germline CDR1 and CDR2 sequences are SGHTA and FQGNSA. The CDR3 spells CASSLTRRGGSYNEQFF. In nucleotides, the CDR3 is TGTGCCAGCAGCTTAACCCGAAGGGGCGGGAGCTACAATGAGCAGTTCTTC.

This clonotype was observed many times. The chain is built from TRBV20-1 and TRBJ2-7; possibly TRBD2 for D (6 bases). The CDR3 sequence is 16 residues long. Germline V gene data show CDR1 as DFQATT and CDR2 as SNEGSKA (reference sequence). V dropped 5 bases and J dropped 0 bases, with 20 bases sitting between them. In nucleotides, the CDR3 is TGCAGTGCTTGGGGTAGGAGCCTAGCGACCTCCTACGAGCAGTACTTC. This sequence encodes CSAWGRSLATSYEQYF.

About this clonotype: One end of the junction is discordant with germline, which a read error may explain. The chain has TRBV7-7 and TRBJ2-1, with TRBD2 matching 13 bases. Per germline, CDR1 SSHAT and CDR2 FNYEAQ (reference sequence). This CDR3 has 15 residues. CDR3 sequence (DNA): TGTGTCAGCAGCCTACTAGCGGGGGGGTACAATGAGCAGTTCTTC. Residues: CVSSLLAGGYNEQFF. The variable domain in full, with the rest retrieved from reference TRBV7-7 and TRBJ2-1, is GAGVSQSPRYKVTKRGQDVTLRCDPISSHATLYWYQQALGQGPEFLTYFNYEAQPDKSGLPSDRFSAERPEGSISTLTIQRTEQRDSAMYRCVSSLLAGGYNEQFFGPGTRLTVL.

At least ten counts were recorded for this clonotype. The chain has TRBV10-3 and TRBJ2-3, with 16 bases identical to TRBD2. V shed 4 bases and J 1 base; nucleotides not matched to a gene: 5. The V gene's germline CDR1 is ENHRY and CDR2 SYGVKD. CDR3 length: 18 residues. This CDR3 reads CAISGGTSGGAGTDTQYF. In DNA, the CDR3 is TGTGCCATCAGTGGCGGGACTAGCGGGGGGGCCGGCACAGATACGCAGTATTTT.

In this sample, this clonotype turned up many times. The rearrangement joins TRBV6-1 to TRBJ1-4, with unresolved D. V lost 2 bases, J lost 13 bases, and 11 bases lay in between. Germline V CDR1 and CDR2: MNHNS, SASEGT. The CDR3 is 12 amino acids. This CDR3 is CASSEFAGSLFF. In nucleotides, the CDR3 is TGTGCCAGCAGTGAATTCGCGGGGTCACTGTTTTTT.

This clonotype was found many times. This rearrangement joins TRBV24-1 to TRBJ2-5; TRBD2 matches at 7 bases. From germline, CDR1 is KGHDR and CDR2 SFDVKD. The CDR3 loop spans 14 amino acids. J lost 4 bases, V lost 2 bases, and 3 bases had no gene match. DNA of the CDR3: TGTGCCACCAGTGATTCAGGACTAGGAGAGACCCAGTACTTC. Amino acid sequence: CATSDSGLGETQYF.

The chain recombines TRBV20-1 with TRBJ2-7; 7 bases agree with TRBD2. Germline V CDR1 and CDR2: DFQATT, SNEGSKA (reference sequence). Trimming at V came to 1 base and at J to 5 bases, leaving 11 bases not matched to a gene. The CDR3 is 15 amino acids. In nucleotides, the CDR3 is TGCAGTGCTAGAGCCCCAATTAAGCGGGGAAACGAGCAGTACTTC. Protein sequence: CSARAPIKRGNEQYF.

This clonotype was picked up many times. The chain joins TRBV5-5 to TRBJ1-5; D is undetermined. Trimming removed 5 bases at V and 3 bases at J, with 9 bases between. The CDR3 length is 13 residues. Germline lookup yields CDR1 SGHKS and CDR2 YYEKEE (reference sequence). CDR3 loop: CASSPEANQPQHF. The CDR3 DNA follows: TGTGCCAGCAGTCCCGAAGCCAATCAGCCCCAGCATTTT.

This clonotype came up many times. The J gene is TRBJ1-6, the V gene TRBV2, with TRBD1 matching 9 bases. With V trimmed by 4 bases and J by 6 bases, 4 bases remained unmatched. Germline CDR1 is SNHLY and CDR2 is FYNNEI. This CDR3 region has 15 residues. CDR3 in DNA: TGTGCCAGCAGTGTCCGGGACAGGGCTAATTCACCCCTCCACTTT. Translation gives CASSVRDRANSPLHF.